The clone carrying this T cell receptor (beta chain) was observed a single time. This sample is drawn from a study of somatic mutations in cytotoxic T cells in rheumatoid arthritis. Libraries were prepared by immunoSEQ multiplex PCR; TCRdb keeps only in-frame clonotypes and omits some of them. The table lists 8,500 to 13,000 clones, roughly 73% of them singletons. This clonotype was sampled from a man aged 55 to 70 in good health. Sequences were obtained from CD8+ T cells sorted from blood.

The CDR3 protein is CASSHSDRPDTQYF. The CDR3 DNA is TGTGCCAGCAGTCACTCGGACAGGCCAGATACGCAGTATTTT. The V and J genes are TRBV2 and TRBJ2-3; 7 bases agree with TRBD1. The V gene end was trimmed by 5 bases and the J gene end by 4 bases; junction bases not matched to a gene: 6. Germline V lookup: CDR1 SNHLY, CDR2 FYNNEI. The CDR3 is 14 amino acids.